The 9 T cell receptor beta chains below were found in one sample sequenced in a study of CD8 T cells in ankylosing spondylitis. TCRdb re-called the 5' RACE reads through MiXCR, storing one row per CDR3 protein. The data show about 150,000 distinct CDR3 sequences, with roughly a third seen just once and about 6% held by the top ten. The sequenced sample consisted of synovial fluid, either unsorted or a sorted T cell fraction (not recorded which). These receptors came from a male donor with ankylosing spondylitis.

This clonotype turned up a few times. The chain combines TRBV5-6 with TRBJ2-5; D is ambiguous. The CDR3 totals 15 residues. From germline, CDR1 is SGHDT and CDR2 YYEEEE. The V end lost 1 base, the J end lost 5 bases, and 15 bases lay between the germline ends. The CDR3 spells CASSLRRLGGETQYF. The CDR3 nucleotides are TGTGCCAGCAGCTTGAGGCGCTTGGGTGGGGAGACCCAGTACTTC.

A few counts support this clonotype. V usage is TRBV28 and J usage is TRBJ1-1; D not resolved. The ends were cut back, 9 bases at V and 0 bases at J, with 11 bases in the middle. Looked up from germline, CDR1 is MDHEN and CDR2 is SYDVKM. CDR3 size: 13 residues. In DNA, the CDR3 is TGTGCCAGTACCGAAACTATGAACACTGAAGCTTTCTTT. Protein: CASTETMNTEAFF.

This clonotype has more than one count but fewer than ten. The chain recombines TRBV5-1 with TRBJ2-3; 8 bases map to TRBD2. This CDR3 region has 15 residues. The V segment lost 3 bases and the J segment 2 bases; nucleotides outside the gene matches: 5. Germline assignment: CDR1 SGHRS and CDR2 YFSETQ. The CDR3 DNA reads TGCGCCAGCAGCTCTGTAGCGGGGTTCACAGATACGCAGTATTTT. Translation: CASSSVAGFTDTQYF.

This clonotype was recorded a few times. The chain employs TRBV5-6 and TRBJ1-6, with D possibly TRBD1 on 5 matching bases. Between the trimmed V and J ends, which lost 1 base and 7 bases, there was a span of 9 bases. Germline CDR1 and CDR2: SGHDT and YYEEEE. The CDR3 extends over 14 amino acids. CDR3 residues: CASSLRTRNSPLHF. CDR3 in DNA: TGTGCCAGCAGCTTGAGGACAAGGAATTCACCCCTCCACTTT.

This chain links TRBV20-1 with TRBJ2-7; TRBD1 matches at 11 bases. The CDR3 loop spans 14 amino acids. After removal of 3 bases from V and 9 bases from J, the junction contained 10 bases not matched to a gene. From germline, CDR1 is DFQATT and CDR2 SNEGSKA (reference sequence). CDR3 sequence reads: CSASLRTGGAGQYF. Written as DNA, the CDR3 is TGCAGTGCTAGTTTGCGGACAGGGGGCGCGGGGCAGTACTTC.

This clonotype was observed many times. The chain links TRBV29-1 to TRBJ1-1, with D maybe TRBD1 (6 bases). The V end was cut by 1 base, the J end by 10 bases, with 13 bases between. Germline CDR1 and CDR2: SQVTM and ANQGSEA. The CDR3 length is 12 residues. The CDR3 DNA sequence: TGCAGCGTTGAAGGGGGGCTTAATGGAGCTTTCTTT. Translated: CSVEGGLNGAFF. Combining the CDR3 with reference TRBV29-1 and TRBJ1-1 gives the whole variable domain SAVISQKPSRDICQRGTSLTIQCQVDSQVTMMFWYRQQPGQSLTLIATANQGSEATYESGFVIDKFPISRPNLTFSTLTVSNMSPEDSSIYLCSVEGGLNGAFFGQGTRLTVV.

The chain employs TRBV5-1 and TRBJ2-3; D may be TRBD1 (6 bases). Germline V gene data show CDR1 as SGHRS and CDR2 as YFSETQ. Trimming took 3 bases from V and 2 from J, leaving 19 bases between them. This CDR3 spans 17 amino acids. The chain's CDR3 is CASSSASGQRITDTQYF. The CDR3, as DNA: TGCGCCAGCAGCTCTGCCTCTGGACAGCGTATCACAGATACGCAGTATTTT.

This clonotype was counted a few times. V and J are TRBV20-1 and TRBJ2-3, with unresolved D. V was trimmed by 6 bases and J by 6 bases, leaving 10 bases between them. This CDR3 region has 11 residues. Germline CDR1 reads DFQATT; CDR2 reads SNEGSKA (reference sequence). The CDR3 here is CSAAHEDTQYF. CDR3 sequence (DNA): TGCAGTGCCGCCCACGAGGATACGCAGTATTTT.

The chain couples TRBV5-8 to TRBJ2-2; no reliable D call. Germline V gene data show CDR1 as SGHTS and CDR2 as YDEGEE. Between the trimmed V and J ends, which lost 2 bases and 7 bases, there was a span of 6 bases. The CDR3 length is 12 residues. The CDR3 DNA is TGTGCCAGCAGCTTCCGGATCGGGGAGCTGTTTTTT. Protein: CASSFRIGELFF.